Shown below are 6 T cell receptor beta chains from a single sample sequenced in a study of cytomegalovirus exposure and HLA in healthy donors. PCR amplification relied on 60 Vbeta primers (plus 13 Jbeta primers). Libraries were prepared by immunoSEQ multiplex PCR; TCRdb keeps only in-frame clonotypes and omits some of them. The repertoire consists of roughly 120,000 clones, with roughly three quarters occurring once and the leading ten covering about 1.6%. Sequenced sample: PBMCs. Source of these receptors: a woman aged 18-29 years in good health and CMV-seronegative.

This CDR3 is CASSGTPGLLGHGYTF. DNA for the CDR3: TGTGCCAGCAGCGGGACTCCTGGGCTCTTAGGTCATGGCTACACCTTC. The rearrangement joins TRBV2 to TRBJ1-2; D possibly corresponds to TRBD1 (5 bases). Trimming stripped 6 bases from V and 6 bases from J, with 23 bases between. Germline CDR1 SNHLY, CDR2 FYNNEI. The length of the CDR3 is 16 residues.

V gene TRBV7-8 combines with J gene TRBJ2-5, with TRBD1 matching over 9 bases. V shed 5 bases, J shed 5 bases, and the junction held 12 bases outside the gene matches. Germline assignment: CDR1 SGHVS and CDR2 FQNEAQ. The CDR3 has 16 residues. CDR3 in DNA: TGTGCCAGCAGCGCGCGGTGGGGACAGGGTGTTGAGACCCAGTACTTC. Protein product: CASSARWGQGVETQYF.

This chain connects TRBV27 to TRBJ2-7; D is unresolved. Deletions cut 3 bases from V and 3 bases from J, with 9 bases between. The CDR3 spans 13 residues. Germline lookup yields CDR1 MNHEY and CDR2 SMNVEV (reference sequence). Here the CDR3 DNA reads TGTGCCAGCAGTTTCGCCAGTGACTACGAGCAGTACTTC. Protein product: CASSFASDYEQYF.

The V and J genes are TRBV18 and TRBJ2-1, with D hard to call. This CDR3 is built from 14 residues. V gave up 2 bases and J gave up 5 bases, with 10 bases separating them. The germline V gene encodes CDR1 KGHSH and CDR2 LQKENI. CDR3 nucleotides: TGTGCCAGCTCACCAGGGCACAGCAACAATGAGCAGTTCTTC. Amino acids: CASSPGHSNNEQFF.

This sequence joins TRBV6-1 and TRBJ2-7; 14 bases match TRBD2. With V trimmed by 6 bases and J by 3 bases, 4 bases remained unmatched. CDR3 length equals 15 residues. Per the germline V gene, CDR1 is MNHNS and CDR2 is SASEGT. The CDR3 spells CASSLGTSGSYEQYF. The CDR3 DNA sequence: TGTGCCAGCAGCCTCGGGACTAGCGGGAGCTACGAGCAGTACTTC.

This chain joins TRBV7-9 and TRBJ2-1, with 13 bases identical to TRBD2. Trimming cost V 5 bases and J 8 bases; bases outside gene matches: 6. Germline CDR1 is SEHNR and CDR2 is FQNEAQ (reference sequence). CDR3 length: 15 amino acids. CDR3: CASSAGTSGADEQFF. In DNA, the CDR3 is TGTGCCAGCAGCGCCGGGACTAGCGGGGCGGATGAGCAGTTCTTC. The entire variable domain, with the rest obtained from reference TRBV7-9 and TRBJ2-1, is as follows: DTGVSQNPRHKITKRGQNVTFRCDPISEHNRLYWYRQTLGQGPEFLTYFQNEAQLEKSRLLSDRFSAERPKGSFSTLEIQRTEQGDSAMYLCASSAGTSGADEQFFGPGTRLTVL.